This T cell receptor (beta chain) was sequenced in a study of CD8 T cells in ankylosing spondylitis (dated by TCRdb to the late 2010s). With respect to the entire study: The study set out to find disease-linked TCR variants by profiling T cell receptor beta repertoires in ankylosing spondylitis patients and healthy donors. The whole study cohort included 108 healthy donors and around 25 ankylosing spondylitis patients. Peripheral blood was sampled, and synovial fluid was also collected from ankylosing spondylitis patients. Summary of the overall study and its limitations: According to the report, matched synovial fluid samples from ankylosing spondylitis patients were significantly enriched for the disease-linked clones. In peripheral blood, the disease-linked clones were found at relatively low frequencies and had a CD8+ phenotype. Blood from ankylosing spondylitis patients appeared to be characterized by a TCR beta motif made up of about 8 highly homologous amino acid variants. Some of the motif variants had been reported before in the synovial fluid and blood of reactive arthritis patients, a finding that suggests common disease-initiation mechanisms.

Instrument used: Illumina HiSeq 2500. TCR beta libraries were prepared by quantitative 5'-RACE with molecular barcodes. In the paper's pipeline: A new computational method based on a probabilistic model of VDJ rearrangement was used to identify disease-linked TCR variants. TCRdb's own reprocessing of the public reads used fastp at Q25 and MiXCR and kept productive beta chains. Entries are consolidated by CDR3 protein sequence, retaining the most common genes and DNA. The V and J calls reflect TCRdb's pipeline rather than the authors' work. The sample table records 36,000 or so distinct CDR3 sequences; about 11% of these occur just once. 20% to 25% of the sample lies in the top ten. Synovial fluid samples and blood samples obtained from the same ankylosing spondylitis patients were matched. In its sample, this clonotype was seen a few times. What this receptor recognizes is not known. There are no base qualities to consult, and no much larger clone falls within one base.

CDR3 length: 15 amino acids, cysteine to phenylalanine. Only the CDR3 part of the read is kept: 45 bases, read in frame from the first base. CDR1 SEHNR and CDR2 FQNEAQ were looked up in the germline V gene (reference sequence). The germline ends are 11 bases apart after V is trimmed by 2 bases and J by 1 base. Sample: synovial fluid, either unsorted or a sorted T cell fraction (not recorded which). This chain joins TRBV7-9 to TRBJ2-5; the D gene assignment is ambiguous. The receptor's source is a male donor with ankylosing spondylitis. The CDR3 region reads CASSLSAGRQETQYF. Here is the DNA: TGTGCCAGCAGCTTAAGTGCCGGCCGCCAAGAGACCCAGTACTTC.